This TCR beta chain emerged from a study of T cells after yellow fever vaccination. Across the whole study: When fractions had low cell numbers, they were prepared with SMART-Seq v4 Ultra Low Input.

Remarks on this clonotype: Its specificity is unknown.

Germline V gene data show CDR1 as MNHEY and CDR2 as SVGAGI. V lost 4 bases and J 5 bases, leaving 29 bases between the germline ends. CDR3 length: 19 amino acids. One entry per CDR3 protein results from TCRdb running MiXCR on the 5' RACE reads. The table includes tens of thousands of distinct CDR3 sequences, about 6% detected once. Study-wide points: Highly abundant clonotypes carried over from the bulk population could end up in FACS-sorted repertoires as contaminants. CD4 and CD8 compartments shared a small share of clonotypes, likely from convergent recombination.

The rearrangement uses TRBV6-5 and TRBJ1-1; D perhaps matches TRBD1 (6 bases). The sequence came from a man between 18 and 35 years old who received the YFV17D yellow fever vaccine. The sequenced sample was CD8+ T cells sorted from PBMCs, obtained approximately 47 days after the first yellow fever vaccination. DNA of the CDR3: TGTGCCAGCAGTTTCCCGCGGAGAACAGGGTCTGCTTCGAGGACTGAAGCTTTCTTT. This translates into CASSFPRRTGSASRTEAFF.